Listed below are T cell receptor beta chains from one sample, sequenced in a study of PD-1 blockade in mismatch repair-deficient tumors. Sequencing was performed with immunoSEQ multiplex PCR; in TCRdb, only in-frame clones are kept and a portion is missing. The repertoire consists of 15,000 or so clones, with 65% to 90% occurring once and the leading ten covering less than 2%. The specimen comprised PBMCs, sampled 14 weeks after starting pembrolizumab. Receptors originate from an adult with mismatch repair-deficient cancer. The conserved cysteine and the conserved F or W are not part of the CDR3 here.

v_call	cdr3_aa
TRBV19	ASSMPGGETQY
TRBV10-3	AISERDTEAF
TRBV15	ATSRGFRSGTLDTQY
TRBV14	ASSQQTTNEKLF
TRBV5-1	ASSLAFGRGSSYNEQF
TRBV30	AWSPRGGSYNSPLH
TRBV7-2	ASSSPLGGGPNNEQF
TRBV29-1	SVERQGVRETQY
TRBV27	ASRTVPPYEQY
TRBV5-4	ASSLGDRSANYGYT
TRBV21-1	ASSKRGQY
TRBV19	ASSSPRTGNLGELF
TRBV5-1	ASSLDYQGYNEQF
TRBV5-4	ASSPRDRGYGGELF
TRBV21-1	ASSSKGVRGRVNEQF
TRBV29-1	SVDTGGWSYGYT
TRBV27	ASSFGLGLAGSYEQY
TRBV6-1	ASSDPSTGGSGAQY
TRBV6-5	ASSYSSEQTQY
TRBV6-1	ASTLHRWYEQY
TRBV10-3	ASTGNSNQPQH
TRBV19	ASSVRPGQGQETQY
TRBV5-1	ASSFPGLAGVGPPGRQF
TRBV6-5	ASSLASDRVH
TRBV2	ASSDFMGGPENEQF
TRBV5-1	ASSLQPQGAGANVLT
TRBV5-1	ASSDRGFTDTQY
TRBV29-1	SVSYSATSYEQY
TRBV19	ASSIFEDKSNGYT
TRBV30	AYTNLGAYEQY
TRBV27	ASNSGRSSYEQY
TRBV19	ASSPEPWEGGEQY
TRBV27	ASSPQAWANVLT